Listed below are T cell receptor beta chains from one sample, sequenced in a study of radiotherapy plus CTLA-4 blockade in lung cancer. Using immunoSEQ multiplex PCR, the repertoire was profiled, and TCRdb retains in-frame clones only, with some absent. The top ten clones hold 7.8% of a sample with 51,000 or so clones, approximately 90% of them seen once. Sequencing was performed on peripheral blood, taken from a patient treated with radiotherapy plus ipilimumab. Receptor source: a human donor with non-small cell lung cancer whose response to radiotherapy plus ipilimumab could not be evaluated. Each CDR3 is given with its conserved first and last residue.

V gene,J gene,CDR3 protein
TRBV29-1,TRBJ2-3,CSAGPGQGADTQYF
TRBV11-2,TRBJ2-5,CASSLAETQYF
TRBV15,TRBJ2-7,CATSRDLTYEQYF
TRBV5-1,TRBJ2-3,CASSFSSGTDTQYF
TRBV28,TRBJ1-2,CASSLPGRVDGYTF
TRBV30,TRBJ2-3,CAWGTSGPTDTQYF
TRBV5-1,TRBJ2-2,CASSLIQGQGTGELFF
TRBV6-5,TRBJ2-3,CASSYRGSTDTQYF
TRBV21-1,TRBJ2-7,CASSDGQGASYEQYF
TRBV5-1,TRBJ2-3,CASSLGRSGGSDTQYF
TRBV6-5,TRBJ1-1,CASSYPGGTEAFF
TRBV19,TRBJ1-5,CASSVPGGNQPQHF
TRBV5-1,TRBJ2-2,CASSRGTGPLPGELFF
TRBV7-2,TRBJ2-2,CASSWTNTGELFF
TRBV5-8,TRBJ2-1,CASSNRDSHLEGEQFF
TRBV18,TRBJ2-1,CASSPPVSAGTYNEQFF
TRBV30,TRBJ2-5,CAWSVGRGRGETQYF
TRBV11-2,TRBJ2-7,CASRGSGRGYEQYF
TRBV10-2,TRBJ2-1,CASRASGANEQFF
TRBV5-6,TRBJ2-7,CASSFGTSILEQYF
TRBV6-6,TRBJ1-6,CASSQGQGFSPLHF
TRBV6-6,TRBJ1-1,CASSYSGSLAEAFF
TRBV19,TRBJ1-5,CASSWVLRQGNNQPQHF
TRBV19,TRBJ1-5,CASSPLGTGENQPQHF
TRBV10-3,TRBJ1-2,CAIWARDRDSGYTF
TRBV18,TRBJ2-7,CASSPLAGGGEQYF
TRBV7-9,TRBJ1-1,CASSLRGGDTEAFF
TRBV27,TRBJ2-1,CASTDVLAGRNEQFF